This T cell receptor beta chain was recovered during a study of tumor and adjacent non-tumor tissue in lung cancer. Study results and limitations: Shorter survival was associated with higher TCR diversity in tumors.

On this clonotype: The target antigen is unknown. This sequence may be a read error, since a much larger clone differs from it by one base.

The template was RNA from unsorted bulk tissue. A modified ARM-PCR protocol with three rounds of nested PCR amplified TCRbeta. TCRdb reprocessed the multiplex PCR reads via MiXCR and lists one record per CDR3 protein. The sample includes some 80,000 distinct CDR3 sequences, just under 75% of them seen just once. Looked up from germline, CDR1 is SGHRS and CDR2 is YFSETQ. CDR3 length equals 16 residues. This chain joins TRBV5-1 and TRBJ2-5; 10 nucleotides line up with TRBD2. The source of this sequence is a woman aged 40 to 55 with non-small cell lung cancer. The sample was lung tumor tissue. The CDR3 sequence: CTSSLALAGDRETQYF. CDR3 bases: TGCACCAGCAGCTTGGCCCTAGCGGGAGATCGTGAGACCCAGTACTTC.